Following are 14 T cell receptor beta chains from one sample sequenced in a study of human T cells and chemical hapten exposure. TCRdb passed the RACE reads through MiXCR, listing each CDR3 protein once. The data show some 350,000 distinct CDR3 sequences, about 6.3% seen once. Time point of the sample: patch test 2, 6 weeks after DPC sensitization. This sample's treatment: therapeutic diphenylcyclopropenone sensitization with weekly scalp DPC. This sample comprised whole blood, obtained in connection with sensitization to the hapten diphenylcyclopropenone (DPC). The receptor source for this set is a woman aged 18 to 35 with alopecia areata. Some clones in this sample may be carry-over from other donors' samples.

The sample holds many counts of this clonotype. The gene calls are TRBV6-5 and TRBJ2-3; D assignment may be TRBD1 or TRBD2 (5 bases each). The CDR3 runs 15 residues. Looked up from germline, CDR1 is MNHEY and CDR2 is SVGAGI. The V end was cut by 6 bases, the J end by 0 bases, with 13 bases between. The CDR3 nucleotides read TGTGCCAGCAGCCTTACGGGGCCTAGCACAGATACGCAGTATTTT. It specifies CASSLTGPSTDTQYF.

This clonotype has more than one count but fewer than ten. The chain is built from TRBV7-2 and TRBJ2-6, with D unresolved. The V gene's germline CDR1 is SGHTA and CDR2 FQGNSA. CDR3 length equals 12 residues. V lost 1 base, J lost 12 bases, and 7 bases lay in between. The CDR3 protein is CASSLVPPVLTF. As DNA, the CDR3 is TGTGCCAGCAGCTTAGTGCCCCCCGTCCTGACTTTC.

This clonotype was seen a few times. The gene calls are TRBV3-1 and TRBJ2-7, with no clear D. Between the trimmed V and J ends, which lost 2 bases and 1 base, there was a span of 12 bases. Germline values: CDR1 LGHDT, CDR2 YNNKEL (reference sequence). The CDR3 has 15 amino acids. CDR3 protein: CASSQSHLLSYEQYF. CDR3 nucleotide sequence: TGTGCCAGCAGCCAATCCCACTTGTTATCCTACGAGCAGTACTTC.

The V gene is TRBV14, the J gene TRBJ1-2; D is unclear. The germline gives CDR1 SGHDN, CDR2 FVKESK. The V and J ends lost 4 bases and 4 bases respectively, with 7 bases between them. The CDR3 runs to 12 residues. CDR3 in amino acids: CASSLNAYGYTF. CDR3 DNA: TGTGCCAGCAGCCTCAATGCCTATGGCTACACCTTC.

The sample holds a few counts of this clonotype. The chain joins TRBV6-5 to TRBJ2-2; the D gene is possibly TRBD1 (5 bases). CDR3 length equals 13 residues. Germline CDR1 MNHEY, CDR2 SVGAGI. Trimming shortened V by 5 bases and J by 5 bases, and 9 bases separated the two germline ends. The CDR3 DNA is TGTGCCAGCAGTATTCAGGGAACCGGGGAGCTGTTTTTT. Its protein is CASSIQGTGELFF.

The CDR3 region has the DNA TGCGCCAGCAACGAAATAAGCCCACACGAAGATACGCAGTATTTT. It specifies CASNEISPHEDTQYF. The chain employs TRBV5-1 and TRBJ2-3; unclear D gene. V shed 6 bases and J shed 5 bases, with 19 bases lying between them. Germline V gene lookup returns CDR1 SGHRS and CDR2 YFSETQ. This CDR3 is 15 amino acids long.

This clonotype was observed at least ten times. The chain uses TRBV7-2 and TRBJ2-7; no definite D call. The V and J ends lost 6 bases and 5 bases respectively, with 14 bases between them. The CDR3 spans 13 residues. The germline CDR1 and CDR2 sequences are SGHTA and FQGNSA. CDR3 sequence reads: CASSREISDEQYF. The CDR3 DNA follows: TGTGCCAGCAGTCGTGAAATCAGCGACGAGCAGTACTTC.

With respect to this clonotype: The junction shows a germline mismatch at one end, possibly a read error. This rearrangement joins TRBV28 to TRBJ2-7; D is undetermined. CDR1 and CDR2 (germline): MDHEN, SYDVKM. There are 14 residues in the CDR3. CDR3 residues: CASSLHGPRYERYF. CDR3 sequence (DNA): TGTGCCAGCAGTTTACACGGGCCACGCTACGAGCGGTACTTC.

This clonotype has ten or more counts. CDR3 region: CSVETGLAKNIQYF. The CDR3 region has the DNA TGCAGCGTGGAGACAGGGCTAGCCAAAAACATTCAGTACTTC. The chain carries TRBV29-1 and TRBJ2-4; 7 nucleotides align to TRBD1. The length of the CDR3 is 14 residues. CDR1 and CDR2 (germline): SQVTM, ANQGSEA. V was pared by 6 bases and J by 0 bases, with 5 bases of the junction left unmatched.

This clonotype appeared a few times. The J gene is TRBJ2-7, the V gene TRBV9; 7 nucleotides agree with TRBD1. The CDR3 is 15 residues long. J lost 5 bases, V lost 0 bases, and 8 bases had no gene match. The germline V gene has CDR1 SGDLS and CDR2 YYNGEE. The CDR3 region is CASSVDGQVRHEQYF. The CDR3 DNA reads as TGTGCCAGCAGCGTAGACGGACAGGTCCGCCACGAGCAGTACTTC.

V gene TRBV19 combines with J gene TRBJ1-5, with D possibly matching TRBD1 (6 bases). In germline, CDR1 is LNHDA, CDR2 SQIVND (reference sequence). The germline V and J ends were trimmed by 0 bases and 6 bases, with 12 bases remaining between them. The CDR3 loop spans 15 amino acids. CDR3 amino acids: CASSIEGGRGQPQHF. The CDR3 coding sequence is TGTGCCAGTAGTATAGAAGGGGGGCGCGGTCAGCCCCAGCATTTT.

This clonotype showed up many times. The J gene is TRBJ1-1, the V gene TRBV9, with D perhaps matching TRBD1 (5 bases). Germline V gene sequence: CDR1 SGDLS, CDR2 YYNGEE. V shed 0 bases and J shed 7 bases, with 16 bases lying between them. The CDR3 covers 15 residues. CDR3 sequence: CASSVGKGQGVEAFF. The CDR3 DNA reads TGTGCCAGCAGCGTAGGGAAGGGGCAGGGTGTTGAAGCTTTCTTT.

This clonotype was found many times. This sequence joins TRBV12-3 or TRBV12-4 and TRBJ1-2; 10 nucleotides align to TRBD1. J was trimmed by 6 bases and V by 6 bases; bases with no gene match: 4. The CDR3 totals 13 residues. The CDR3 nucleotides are TGTGCCAGCAGCCGGGACAGGGGTGATGGCTACACCTTC. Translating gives CASSRDRGDGYTF.

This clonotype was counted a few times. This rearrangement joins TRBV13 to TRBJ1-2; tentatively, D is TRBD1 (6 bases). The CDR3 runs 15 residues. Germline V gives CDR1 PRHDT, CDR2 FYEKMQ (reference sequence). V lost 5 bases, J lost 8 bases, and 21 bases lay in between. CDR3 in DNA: TGTGCCAGCAGCGGAAGACAGGAGTCTAAAATAGGCTACACCTTC. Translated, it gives CASSGRQESKIGYTF.